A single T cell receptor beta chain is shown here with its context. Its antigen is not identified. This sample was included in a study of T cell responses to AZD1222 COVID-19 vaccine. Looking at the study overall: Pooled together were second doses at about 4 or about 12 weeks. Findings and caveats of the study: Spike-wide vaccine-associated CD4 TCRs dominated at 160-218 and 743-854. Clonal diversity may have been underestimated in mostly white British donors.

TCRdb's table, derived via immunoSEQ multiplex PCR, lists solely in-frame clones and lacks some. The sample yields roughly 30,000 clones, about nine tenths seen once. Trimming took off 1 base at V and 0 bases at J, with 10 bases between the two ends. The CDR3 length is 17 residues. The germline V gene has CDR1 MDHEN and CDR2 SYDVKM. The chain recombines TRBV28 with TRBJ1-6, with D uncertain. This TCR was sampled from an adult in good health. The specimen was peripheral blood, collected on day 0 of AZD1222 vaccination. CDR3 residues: CASSLYAGSSYNSPLHF. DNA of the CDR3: TGTGCCAGCAGTTTATACGCGGGGAGCTCCTATAATTCACCCCTCCACTTT.